This TCR beta chain was identified during a study of blood T cell repertoires in COVID-19. About the study: The United States, Italy and Spain were the sources of the acute and convalescent COVID-19 samples. Nucleic acid was either cDNA or gDNA, and it came from T cells, B-cell-depleted T cells, or PBMCs.

Per the study methods: Nucleated cell number was recorded as an estimate derived from reference gene primer amplification. Data came from immunoSEQ multiplex PCR; TCRdb stores just in-frame clones and leaves some out. V and J calls and clone size are copied from that table; D and trimming were computed from the DNA. In the table there are 150,000 to 200,000 clones, roughly 80% of which are singletons. This CDR3 is 13 amino acids long. Deletions cut 0 bases from V and 8 bases from J, with 11 bases between. CDR1 and CDR2 (germline): SGDLS, YYNGEE. The sequence was obtained from a man aged 25-45 years with active or convalescent COVID-19. The chain employs TRBV9 and TRBJ1-1; D unclear. Input material: peripheral blood. CDR3 protein: CASSVAWGAEAFF. As DNA, the CDR3 is TGTGCCAGCAGCGTAGCTTGGGGAGCCGAAGCTTTCTTT.